The T cell receptor (beta chain) under discussion was sequenced for a study of T cells after posttransplantation cyclophosphamide. The assay was immunoSEQ multiplex PCR, and TCRdb's table has in-frame clones only and misses some. The repertoire holds 31,000 or so clones, with roughly 91% as singletons. The naive gate required viable CD3+CD4+ or CD3+CD8+ cells with CCR7+CD45RA+CD45RO-CD95-CD27+CD28+ phenotype. This CDR3 has 15 residues. Germline V gene sequence: CDR1 SGHRS, CDR2 YFSETQ. The V and J ends lost 6 bases and 0 bases, in that order; junction bases with no gene match: 6. This TCR was recovered from a young man in good health and a related stem cell transplant donor. Input material: naive CD4+ T cells sorted from blood. The rearrangement links TRBV5-1 to TRBJ2-1; 7 positions match TRBD1. The CDR3 here is CASKLTGSSYNEQFF. CDR3 nucleotides: TGCGCCAGCAAGTTGACAGGGAGCTCCTACAATGAGCAGTTCTTC.